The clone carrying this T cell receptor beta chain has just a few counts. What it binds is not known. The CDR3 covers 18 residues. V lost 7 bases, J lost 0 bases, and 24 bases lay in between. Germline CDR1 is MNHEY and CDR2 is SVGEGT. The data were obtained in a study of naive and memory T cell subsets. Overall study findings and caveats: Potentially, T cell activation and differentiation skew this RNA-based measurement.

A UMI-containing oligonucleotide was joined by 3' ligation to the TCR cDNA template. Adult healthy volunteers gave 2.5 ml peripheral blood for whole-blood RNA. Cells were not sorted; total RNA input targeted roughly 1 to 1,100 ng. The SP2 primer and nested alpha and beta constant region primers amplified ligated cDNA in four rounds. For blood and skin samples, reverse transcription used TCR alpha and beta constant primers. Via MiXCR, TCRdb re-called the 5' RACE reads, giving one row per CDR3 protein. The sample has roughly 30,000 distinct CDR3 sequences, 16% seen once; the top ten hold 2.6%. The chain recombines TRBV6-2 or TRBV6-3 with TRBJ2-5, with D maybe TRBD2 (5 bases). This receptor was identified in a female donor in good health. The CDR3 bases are TGTGCCAGCACCACTACTCTTACGAGCGGCCGGTACCAAGAGACCCAGTACTTC. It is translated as CASTTTLTSGRYQETQYF.